This TCR beta chain was documented in a study of patients and donors after allogeneic stem cell transplantation. The CDR3 is made up of 11 amino acids. Deletions cut 5 bases from V and 8 bases from J, with 9 bases between. Germline V gene sequence: CDR1 SGHVS, CDR2 FNYEAQ. This clonotype has a count of ten or more. TCRdb re-called the RT-PCR reads with MiXCR, one entry per CDR3 protein. This repertoire shows some 880,000 distinct CDR3 sequences, roughly 17% found once; its top ten account for 5% to 7.5%. The sequencing sample was made of blood, either unsorted or a sorted T cell fraction (not recorded which). The receptor was derived from a human donor who was either an allogeneic HSCT recipient or a stem cell or donor lymphocyte infusion donor (not recorded which). It is not recorded whose cells these are; they may come from a transplant donor. V and J are TRBV7-6 and TRBJ1-1, with D perhaps matching TRBD1 (6 bases). The CDR3 DNA reads as TGTGCCAGCAGCGCCGACAGGGAAGCTTTCTTT. Translating it yields CASSADREAFF.